Shown below are 32 T cell receptor beta chains from a single sample sequenced in a study of blood T cells in healthy people across ages. A J-beta primer mix and a sample-barcoded 5' primer were used in a second PCR of about 6 to 12 cycles. TCRdb ran MiXCR on the 5' RACE reads and lists one entry per CDR3 protein. The table lists 1.5 million to 2 million distinct CDR3 sequences, around 50% of them singletons. The sequenced material came from blood. These receptors were taken from a woman aged 40 to 49 in good health.

The CDR3 DNA follows: TGCGCCAGCAGCCCCGAACTGGGCTCCTACGAGCAGTACTTC. Its protein is CASSPELGSYEQYF. The J gene is TRBJ2-7, the V gene TRBV5-1; D not resolved. The CDR3 length is 14 residues. Germline CDR1 and CDR2: SGHRS and YFSETQ. Trimming cost V 4 bases and J 0 bases, with 11 bases left between them.

The V gene is TRBV10-3, the J gene TRBJ2-1; 7 positions agree with TRBD2. Matching the DNA end better, TRBJ2-7 makes the J call doubtful. The germline V gene has CDR1 ENHRY and CDR2 SYGVKD. The CDR3 is 15 amino acids. The CDR3 reads CAISRGDPPYNEQYF. The CDR3 nucleotides read TGTGCCATCAGTCGGGGGGACCCCCCCTACAATGAGCAGTACTTC.

This clonotype has a handful of counts. This chain uses TRBV20-1 with TRBJ2-6; maybe TRBD2 (5 bases). Germline CDR1 reads DFQATT; CDR2 reads SNEGSKA (reference sequence). The CDR3 sequence is 15 residues long. V was clipped by 6 bases and J by 1 base, with 13 bases between them. CDR3 in DNA: TGCAGTGCAGAGGACCGACTATCTGGGGCCAACGTCCTGACTTTC. It yields the protein CSAEDRLSGANVLTF.

This clonotype was counted only a few times. The chain employs TRBV7-2 and TRBJ2-5; 10 bases are shared with TRBD2. The germline V gene has CDR1 SGHTA and CDR2 FQGNSA. This CDR3 is 15 amino acids long. Trimming removed 5 bases from V and 2 bases from J; junction bases left unmatched: 5. The CDR3 DNA follows: TGTGCCAGCAGCACTAGCGGGGTGAGACAAGAGACCCAGTACTTC. Encoded protein: CASSTSGVRQETQYF.

This clonotype was counted a few times. The chain has TRBV6-1 and TRBJ2-1; TRBD2 agrees at 8 bases. V dropped 2 bases and J dropped 5; count of bases not matched to a gene: 8. Germline values: CDR1 MNHNS, CDR2 SASEGT. There are 16 residues in the CDR3. This CDR3 reads CASSEIGRGANNEQFF. The CDR3 nucleotides read TGTGCCAGCAGTGAAATAGGGCGGGGGGCTAACAATGAGCAGTTCTTC.

This chain links TRBV20-1 with TRBJ2-7, with 10 bases fitting TRBD2. Matching the DNA end better, TRBJ2-5 makes the J call doubtful. Germline V gene sequence: CDR1 DFQATT, CDR2 SNEGSKA (reference sequence). The CDR3 length is 19 residues. The CDR3 coding sequence is TGCAGTGCCCATGGTGAAGAGTGGCTAGCGGGGGCTACAGGGGAGACCCAGTACTTC. As protein: CSAHGEEWLAGATGETQYF.

V usage is TRBV6-2 or TRBV6-3 and J usage is TRBJ1-1; 12 bases fit TRBD1. The V gene's germline CDR1 is MNHEY and CDR2 SVGEGT. The CDR3 spans 18 residues. Trimming removed 4 bases from V and 0 bases from J; junction bases left unmatched: 9. CDR3 nucleotides: TGTGCCAGCAGTTTCTCCGGGACAGGGGGCTTCATGAACACTGAAGCTTTCTTT. Residues: CASSFSGTGGFMNTEAFF.

This clonotype was detected ten times or more. The V gene is TRBV7-2, the J gene TRBJ2-7; 7 bases line up with TRBD2. The CDR3 totals 14 residues. V dropped 5 bases and J dropped 3; count of bases not matched to a gene: 7. The germline gives CDR1 SGHTA, CDR2 FQGNSA. CDR3 amino acids: CASSLREADYEQYF. As DNA, the CDR3 is TGTGCCAGCAGCCTCCGGGAGGCAGACTACGAGCAGTACTTC.

The chain is built from TRBV20-1 and TRBJ2-1, with TRBD1 identical over 11 bases. This CDR3 has 17 amino acids. V dropped 5 bases and J dropped 0; count of bases not matched to a gene: 9. Germline loops: CDR1 DFQATT, CDR2 SNEGSKA (reference sequence). DNA of the CDR3: TGCAGTGCTCCCGGGACAGGGGGACCCAGCTCCTACAATGAGCAGTTCTTC. This codes for CSAPGTGGPSSYNEQFF.

This chain joins TRBV2 and TRBJ2-4; 10 bases are a match to TRBD1. The J call could be wrong; TRBJ2-7 is a better fit for the DNA end. CDR3 length: 18 amino acids. CDR1 is SNHLY, CDR2 FYNNEI, per germline. CDR3 sequence: CASSRGWTGTGVLTEQYF. The CDR3, as DNA: TGTGCCAGCAGCCGAGGGTGGACCGGGACAGGGGTTTTGACCGAGCAGTACTTC.

The chain couples TRBV12-3 or TRBV12-4 to TRBJ1-5; 8 bases fit TRBD1. V shed 5 bases, J shed 6 bases, and the junction held 9 bases outside the gene matches. The CDR3 sequence is 15 residues long. The CDR3 loop is CASSPTGVGPQPQHF. CDR3 DNA: TGTGCCAGCAGTCCGACAGGGGTAGGGCCTCAGCCCCAGCATTTT.

This chain joins TRBV6-1 and TRBJ2-5; 12 positions agree with TRBD2. The germline CDR1 and CDR2 sequences are MNHNS and SASEGT. CDR3 length equals 16 residues. V trimming: 4 bases; J trimming: 0 bases; junction bases outside the gene matches: 3. The CDR3 reads CASSGRLAGDQETQYF. As DNA, the CDR3 is TGTGCCAGCAGTGGACGACTAGCGGGGGACCAAGAGACCCAGTACTTC.

The V call is TRBV27, the J call TRBJ1-5; perhaps TRBD1 as D (5 bases). Germline V gene sequence: CDR1 MNHEY, CDR2 SMNVEV (reference sequence). The CDR3 consists of 15 residues. The V end lost 6 bases, the J end lost 0 bases, and 12 bases lay between the germline ends. In DNA, the CDR3 is TGTGCCAGCAGAAGGGGACGGGGTAGCAATCAGCCCCAGCATTTT. Amino acids: CASRRGRGSNQPQHF.

J is TRBJ1-4 and V is TRBV4-1, with TRBD1 as a possible D gene (6 bases). The CDR3 consists of 13 residues. Germline values: CDR1 MGHRA, CDR2 YSYEKL. Deletions cut 5 bases from V and 8 bases from J, with 12 bases between. CDR3 region: CASSDGTLEKLFF. The CDR3 DNA follows: TGCGCCAGCAGCGATGGGACATTGGAAAAACTGTTTTTT.

This sequence joins TRBV5-5 and TRBJ2-1; 9 bases align to TRBD2. CDR3 length: 18 amino acids. V dropped 1 base and J dropped 4; count of bases not matched to a gene: 12. Germline CDR1 reads SGHKS; CDR2 reads YYEKEE (reference sequence). CDR3 nucleotides: TGTGCCAGCAGCTTGTCCTTGGGCGGGGGGGCCGAATACAATGAGCAGTTCTTC. This gives the protein CASSLSLGGGAEYNEQFF.

The V call is TRBV4-1, the J call TRBJ2-5; D is uncertain. The CDR3 is 15 residues long. V was pared by 0 bases and J by 1 base, with 9 bases between. Germline CDR1 and CDR2: MGHRA and YSYEKL. For the CDR3, the DNA is TGCGCCAGCAGCCAAGATCTCCAGATCCAAGAGACCCAGTACTTC. This translates into CASSQDLQIQETQYF.

The chain has TRBV2 and TRBJ2-1; D is unclear. The CDR3 runs 13 residues. CDR1 SNHLY and CDR2 FYNNEI come from the germline V gene. The germline V and J ends were trimmed by 6 bases and 1 base, with 7 bases remaining between them. The CDR3 region is CASRIGSYNEQFF. The DNA of the CDR3 is TGTGCCAGCAGGATAGGGTCCTACAATGAGCAGTTCTTC.

This clonotype has only a few counts. The V and J genes are TRBV10-3 and TRBJ1-1; D remains ambiguous. With 6 bases removed from V and 5 bases from J, the gap between germline ends came to 10 bases. The CDR3 sequence is 12 residues long. CDR1 ENHRY and CDR2 SYGVKD come from the germline V gene. CDR3: CAIREGGTEAFF. The CDR3 region has the DNA TGTGCCATCAGGGAGGGTGGAACTGAAGCTTTCTTT.

This clonotype was observed a handful of times. One end of the junction fails to match germline, which may point to a read error. The chain uses TRBV6-2 or TRBV6-3 and TRBJ2-1; D is unresolved. The germline V gene encodes CDR1 MNHEY and CDR2 SVGEGT. There are 12 residues in the CDR3. Here the CDR3 DNA reads TGTGCCAGCAGCCTGCCGTACAAGGAGCAGTTCTTC. This gives the protein CASSLPYKEQFF.

This clonotype was recorded once. The V gene is TRBV6-1, the J gene TRBJ2-1; the D is unclear. Trimming removed 7 bases at V and 11 bases at J, with 15 bases between. The V gene's germline CDR1 is MNHNS and CDR2 SASEGT. CDR3 length equals 12 residues. The CDR3 DNA sequence: TGTGCCAGCACCTACTCAAGGGATCAGCAGTTCTTC. Protein sequence: CASTYSRDQQFF.

This chain connects TRBV5-5 to TRBJ2-2, with D possibly being TRBD2 (5 bases). This CDR3 is 14 amino acids long. V was clipped by 4 bases and J by 8 bases, with 15 bases between them. Germline V gene data show CDR1 as SGHKS and CDR2 as YYEKEE (reference sequence). CDR3 amino acids: CASSGGVAPGELFF. CDR3 nucleotides: TGTGCCAGCAGCGGTGGGGTAGCGCCTGGGGAGCTGTTTTTT.

The gene calls are TRBV4-2 and TRBJ1-2; D not resolved. V gave up 3 bases and J gave up 8 bases, with 10 bases separating them. Looked up from germline, CDR1 is LGHNA and CDR2 is YNFKEQ. The CDR3 is 12 amino acids. The CDR3 here is CASSQGFRGYTF. The CDR3 DNA reads as TGTGCCAGCAGCCAGGGGTTCCGGGGCTACACCTTC.

This clonotype appeared a few times. V gene TRBV14 combines with J gene TRBJ2-5; D is ambiguous. This CDR3 spans 16 amino acids. Trimming left V 0 bases short and J 1 base short, with 12 bases between. Germline loops: CDR1 SGHDN, CDR2 FVKESK. The CDR3 sequence is CASSQDNRYFQETQYF. The CDR3 nucleotides read TGTGCCAGCAGCCAAGATAATAGATACTTCCAAGAGACCCAGTACTTC.

In its sample, this clonotype was seen a few times. The CDR3 region is CASSLISQGDQPQHF. The CDR3 DNA reads as TGTGCCAGCAGTTTAATCTCACAGGGGGATCAGCCCCAGCATTTT. The chain joins TRBV12-3 or TRBV12-4 to TRBJ1-5; the match to TRBD1 covers 8 bases. Trimming took 2 bases from V and 5 from J; bases not matched to a gene: 5. This CDR3 is built from 15 residues.

V usage is TRBV18 and J usage is TRBJ2-4; D possibly matches TRBD1 or TRBD2 (5 bases each). Germline loops: CDR1 KGHSH, CDR2 LQKENI. With 2 bases removed from V and 11 bases from J, the gap between germline ends came to 19 bases. The CDR3 length is 15 residues. CDR3 loop: CASSPDPGPSAVQYF. DNA of the CDR3: TGTGCCAGCTCACCAGATCCGGGGCCCTCGGCCGTTCAGTACTTC.

The genes are TRBV15 and TRBJ1-6, with 9 bases matching TRBD1. Germline CDR1 LNHNV, CDR2 YYDKDF (reference sequence). Trimming removed 8 bases from V and 9 bases from J; junction bases left unmatched: 5. CDR3 length equals 13 residues. CDR3 coding DNA: TGTGCCACCCGGGGACAGGGTTTTTCACCCCTCCACTTT. This encodes CATRGQGFSPLHF.

The chain links TRBV29-1 to TRBJ2-1; D gene unclear. The length of the CDR3 is 14 residues. Germline V gives CDR1 SQVTM, CDR2 ANQGSEA. The V end lost 5 bases, the J end lost 2 bases, and 13 bases lay between the germline ends. For the CDR3, the DNA is TGCAGCGTTAAAAAGACCCGAACCTACAATGAGCAGTTCTTC. It yields the protein CSVKKTRTYNEQFF.

The table lists this clonotype with a few counts. The V and J genes are TRBV11-2 and TRBJ2-7, with D perhaps TRBD2 (7 bases). The germline gives CDR1 SGHAT, CDR2 FQNNGV. The CDR3 loop spans 16 amino acids. The V gene lost 5 bases and the J gene lost 0 bases, with 17 bases spanning the gap. CDR3 in amino acids: CASSLGRGAISYEQYF. The CDR3, as DNA: TGTGCCAGCAGCCTAGGCCGGGGGGCGATCTCCTACGAGCAGTACTTC. The full variable domain, rest sourced from reference TRBV11-2 and TRBJ2-7, is EAGVAQSPRYKIIEKRQSVAFWCNPISGHATLYWYQQILGQGPKLLIQFQNNGVVDDSQLPKDRFSAERLKGVDSTLKIQPAKLEDSAVYLCASSLGRGAISYEQYFGPGTRLTVT.

The chain recombines TRBV28 with TRBJ2-4, with D hard to call. The V end lost 7 bases, the J end lost 0 bases, and 7 bases lay between the germline ends. The CDR3 is made up of 13 amino acids. Germline-derived CDR1 and CDR2 are MDHEN and SYDVKM. Here the CDR3 reads CASIVIAKNIQYF. The CDR3 bases are TGTGCCAGCATAGTCATAGCCAAAAACATTCAGTACTTC.

DNA for the CDR3: TGTGCCAGCAGTATTCTTCAGGGTTCCGAGCAGTACTTC. Amino acids: CASSILQGSEQYF. This chain connects TRBV7-8 to TRBJ2-5, with D perhaps matching TRBD1 (5 bases). The DNA end is a closer match to TRBJ2-7, so the J assignment may be wrong. The CDR3 runs 13 residues. Germline CDR1 SGHVS, CDR2 FQNEAQ.

This clonotype was found a few times. The V and J genes are TRBV3-1 and TRBJ2-7; D gene unclear. Germline V gene data show CDR1 as LGHDT and CDR2 as YNNKEL (reference sequence). CDR3 length: 13 residues. V was clipped by 0 bases and J by 11 bases, with 14 bases between them. CDR3 in amino acids: CASSQDPAGLEYF. As DNA, the CDR3 is TGTGCCAGCAGCCAAGATCCCGCCGGGCTGGAGTACTTC.

In its sample, this clonotype was seen a few times. The V gene is TRBV29-1, the J gene TRBJ2-5, with TRBD2 matching over 12 bases. Per germline, CDR1 SQVTM and CDR2 ANQGSEA. This CDR3 is built from 15 residues. The junction had 7 bases not matched to a gene; V was cut back by 5 bases and J by 3 bases. Here the CDR3 DNA reads TGCAGCGTTCAGTCCCTAGCGGGGGGGAAAGAGACCCAGTACTTC. Amino acid sequence: CSVQSLAGGKETQYF.